The 21 T cell receptor beta chains listed next were all sequenced from one sample in a study of identical twins. Via MiXCR, TCRdb re-called the 5' RACE reads, giving one row per CDR3 protein. The data hold under 350,000 distinct CDR3 sequences, with roughly 9% observed a single time. These sequences were also reported in another study, on yellow fever vaccine responses in identical twins.

Material: CD8+ T cells sorted from blood. These receptors all stem from a woman aged 18-29 years in good health.

The chain has TRBV10-3 and TRBJ2-3; 12 bases line up with TRBD2. Losses at the gene ends were 2 bases for V and 2 bases for J; bases not matched to a gene: 14. The CDR3 is 20 residues long. Germline V gene data show CDR1 as ENHRY and CDR2 as SYGVKD. CDR3 amino acids: CAISEPGETSGSGATDTQYF. In DNA form, the CDR3 reads TGTGCCATCAGTGAGCCGGGCGAGACTAGCGGGAGTGGAGCCACAGATACGCAGTATTTT.

This clonotype occurred once. The junction and the germline gene differ at one end; a read error may be behind it. This rearrangement joins TRBV29-1 to TRBJ2-7, with D unclear. Germline V gene sequence: CDR1 SQVTM, CDR2 ANQGSEA. The CDR3 has 13 amino acids. CDR3 sequence (DNA): TGCAGCGCCCGGGCAGTGAGCTCCTACGGGCAGTACTTC. Translating gives CSARAVSSYGQYF.

V usage is TRBV7-2 and J usage is TRBJ1-5; D gene uncertain. CDR3 length equals 14 residues. In germline, CDR1 is SGHTA, CDR2 FQGNSA. Trimming took 1 base from V and 3 from J, leaving 7 bases between them. The CDR3 loop reads CASSLGPINQPQHF. In DNA, the CDR3 is TGTGCCAGCAGCTTAGGCCCGATCAATCAGCCCCAGCATTTT.

This clonotype was observed many times. The rearrangement uses TRBV5-1 and TRBJ2-1; 7 bases match TRBD2. This CDR3 region has 16 residues. V shed 0 bases and J 3 bases; nucleotides not matched to a gene: 6. From germline, CDR1 is SGHRS and CDR2 YFSETQ. CDR3 coding DNA: TGCGCCAGCAGCTTGGAGGTTGCTAGCGGCTACAATGAGCAGTTCTTC. It codes for CASSLEVASGYNEQFF.

CDR3 sequence reads: CASSLRDGGGYTF. In nucleotides, the CDR3 is TGTGCCAGCAGTTTAAGGGACGGAGGAGGCTACACCTTC. The chain links TRBV27 to TRBJ1-2; D is possibly TRBD1 (5 bases). Between the trimmed V and J ends, which lost 2 bases and 8 bases, there was a span of 12 bases. This CDR3 spans 13 amino acids. CDR1 and CDR2 (germline): MNHEY, SMNVEV (reference sequence).

About this clonotype: The junction differs from germline at one of its ends, possibly a read error. J is TRBJ2-1 and V is TRBV29-1; D is uncertain. This CDR3 has 14 amino acids. Germline assignment: CDR1 SQVTM and CDR2 ANQGSEA. Here the CDR3 reads CSARRAGTYNVQFF. Here the CDR3 DNA reads TGCAGCGCAAGAAGAGCCGGTACCTACAATGTGCAGTTCTTC.

This clonotype has more than one count but fewer than ten. The chain joins TRBV11-1 to TRBJ2-6, with 10 bases fitting TRBD1. Germline values: CDR1 SGHAT, CDR2 FQDESV (reference sequence). This CDR3 contains 19 residues. Trimming took 1 base from V and 0 from J; bases not matched to a gene: 6. This CDR3 is CASSLDPGQGISGANVLTF. The DNA of the CDR3 is TGTGCCAGCAGCTTAGACCCGGGACAGGGGATCTCTGGGGCCAACGTCCTGACTTTC.

This clonotype was seen many times. The V gene is TRBV28, the J gene TRBJ2-3; 7 bases match TRBD1. Germline CDR1 reads MDHEN; CDR2 reads SYDVKM. V lost 3 bases, J lost 0 bases, and 6 bases stayed unmatched. This CDR3 spans 16 amino acids. CDR3 in amino acids: CASSFWDSTSTDTQYF. As DNA, the CDR3 is TGTGCCAGCAGTTTTTGGGACAGTACTAGCACAGATACGCAGTATTTT.

This clonotype was detected a few times. The V and J genes are TRBV30 and TRBJ2-3, with D unresolved. CDR1 and CDR2 from the germline V gene are GTSNPN and SVGIG (reference sequence). Trimming removed 1 base at V and 7 bases at J, with 9 bases between. This CDR3 has 12 residues. CDR3 bases: TGTGCCTGGAGTGGCACTTTGAATACGCAGTATTTT. This codes for CAWSGTLNTQYF.

In its sample, this clonotype was seen many times. The rearrangement uses TRBV12-3 or TRBV12-4 and TRBJ2-3; TRBD1 aligns across 9 bases. Germline trimming cut 7 bases from V and 3 bases from J; bases unmatched to any gene: 5. The CDR3 is 14 residues long. The CDR3 region has the DNA TGTGCCAGCAAACCGACAGGGGGGACAGATACGCAGTATTTT. Protein: CASKPTGGTDTQYF.

The table lists this clonotype with many counts. The V gene is TRBV6-2 or TRBV6-3, the J gene TRBJ2-7; 7 bases are a match to TRBD2. V lost 5 bases, J lost 4 bases, and 14 bases stayed unmatched. From germline, CDR1 is MNHEY and CDR2 SVGEGT. The CDR3 runs 16 residues. CDR3 nucleotide sequence: TGTGCCAGCAGTCCAACTAAGCGGGACGTTAAGTACGAGCAGTACTTC. Residues: CASSPTKRDVKYEQYF.

This clonotype was seen a handful of times. This sequence joins TRBV12-3 or TRBV12-4 and TRBJ2-5; 11 bases fit TRBD1. This CDR3 is built from 15 residues. With 6 bases clipped from V and 5 bases from J, the junction kept 8 bases outside the gene matches. The CDR3 here is CASRWTGGGWETQYF. CDR3 bases: TGTGCCAGCAGGTGGACAGGGGGCGGCTGGGAGACCCAGTACTTC.

The rearrangement links TRBV20-1 to TRBJ1-1, with a weak D call TRBD1 (5 bases). The CDR3 contains 14 residues. The germline V gene encodes CDR1 DFQATT and CDR2 SNEGSKA (reference sequence). Trimming left V 5 bases short and J 0 bases short, with 13 bases between. CDR3 amino acids: CSARNPGMNTEAFF. CDR3 coding DNA: TGCAGTGCTCGGAACCCAGGGATGAACACTGAAGCTTTCTTT.

This clonotype was recorded many times. The J gene is TRBJ2-7, the V gene TRBV28; TRBD1 matches at 10 bases. With V trimmed by 6 bases and J by 4 bases, 6 bases remained unmatched. The germline CDR1 and CDR2 sequences are MDHEN and SYDVKM. This CDR3 has 14 amino acids. For the CDR3, the DNA is TGTGCCAGCAGCCGGACAGGGGGAGTATACGAGCAGTACTTC. This sequence encodes CASSRTGGVYEQYF.

This clonotype has more than one count but fewer than ten. CDR3 bases: TGTGCCTGGATGGACAGGGTTGATGAAAAACTGTTTTTT. This translates into CAWMDRVDEKLFF. The chain joins TRBV30 to TRBJ1-4; 8 bases line up with TRBD1. With 4 bases clipped from V and 6 bases from J, the junction kept 4 bases outside the gene matches. The CDR3 loop spans 13 amino acids. The germline V gene has CDR1 GTSNPN and CDR2 SVGIG (reference sequence).

A few counts support this clonotype. The rearrangement links TRBV7-9 to TRBJ2-2, with 8 bases lining up with TRBD1. The CDR3 is made up of 15 amino acids. Germline lookup yields CDR1 SEHNR and CDR2 FQNEAQ (reference sequence). Germline trimming cut 5 bases from V and 4 bases from J; bases unmatched to any gene: 6. The CDR3 DNA follows: TGTGCCAGCAGCCCCGGACAGGGTTCCACCGGGGAGCTGTTTTTT. Translation gives CASSPGQGSTGELFF.

The chain employs TRBV9 and TRBJ2-1; D remains ambiguous. CDR3 length: 16 residues. V shed 0 bases and J shed 1 base, with 11 bases lying between them. Looked up from germline, CDR1 is SGDLS and CDR2 is YYNGEE. The CDR3 DNA is TGTGCCAGCAGCGTAGTATCTAGTACATCCTACAATGAGCAGTTCTTC. Translated, it gives CASSVVSSTSYNEQFF.

This clonotype was seen a handful of times. This chain joins TRBV24-1 and TRBJ2-2; 12 positions match TRBD1. From germline, CDR1 is KGHDR and CDR2 SFDVKD. This CDR3 contains 16 residues. V lost 4 bases and J lost 4; bases outside the gene matches: 3. The DNA for the CDR3 is TGTGCCACCAGTGAAGGGACAGGGGGCGTCACCGGGGAGCTGTTTTTT. It specifies CATSEGTGGVTGELFF.

On this clonotype: Relative to the germline gene, one junction end is altered; a read error may explain this. The genes are TRBV14 and TRBJ2-5; no reliable D call. Germline V gene sequence: CDR1 SGHDN, CDR2 FVKESK. The CDR3 is 16 residues long. CDR3 region: CASSQGGSSWQGTQYF. The CDR3 DNA reads TGTGCCAGCAGCCAAGGCGGCTCTTCGTGGCAAGGGACCCAGTACTTC.

The J gene is TRBJ2-5, the V gene TRBV7-8, with TRBD1 matching over 9 bases. V was clipped by 5 bases and J by 2 bases; unmatched bases: 6. This CDR3 region has 15 residues. From germline, CDR1 is SGHVS and CDR2 FQNEAQ. The CDR3 coding sequence is TGTGCCAGCAGCCTGAGAGGGACAGGGCAAGAGACCCAGTACTTC. Translated, it gives CASSLRGTGQETQYF.

This clonotype showed up just a few times. The chain combines TRBV5-5 with TRBJ1-5, with 7 bases lining up with TRBD1. V was clipped by 0 bases and J by 11 bases; unmatched bases: 17. Germline V lookup: CDR1 SGHKS, CDR2 YYEKEE (reference sequence). The CDR3 covers 17 residues. The CDR3 bases are TGTGCCAGCAGCTTGGGGTGGGGGGACAGTAAGAATCCGGCCCAGCATTTT. Translating it yields CASSLGWGDSKNPAQHF.